The T cell receptor (beta chain) under discussion was sequenced for a study of control samples from healthy donors and cancer patients. CDR1 and CDR2 from the germline V gene are MGHRA and YSYEKL. Trimming removed 2 bases at V and 6 bases at J, with 17 bases between. The CDR3 has 16 amino acids. The protocol was immunoSEQ multiplex PCR, while the TCRdb copy is restricted to in-frame clones and leaves out a portion. The sample includes some 76,000 clones, roughly 90% of them seen just once. The source of this sequence is a woman in her forties or fifties with colorectal cancer. The sequencing sample was made of PBMCs. This chain connects TRBV4-1 to TRBJ2-1; D not resolved. CDR3 sequence reads: CASSQHQDGPLNEQFF. CDR3 coding DNA: TGCGCCAGCAGCCAACACCAGGACGGACCTCTCAATGAGCAGTTCTTC.